This note documents a single T cell receptor beta chain sequence. Its antigen is currently unknown. This sample stems from a study of shared clonotypes between healthy human individuals. Study observations and caveats: Shared clonotypes: about 5% naive CD4, around 4% naive CD8, 2% to 2.5% memory CD4, more than 0.3% memory CD8. Only blood underwent sampling, and tissue repertoires likely differ.

The CDR3 is made up of 13 amino acids. Only CD45RO-negative cells positively selected for CCR7 counted as naive CD8 cells, so terminally differentiated effector memory CD45RA+ cells were excluded. TCRdb keeps only in-frame clones here, not all; method: immunoSEQ multiplex PCR. This table has about 2.2 million clones, around 93% appearing once. This TCR was recovered from a man between 18 and 29 years old in good health. Some clones in this sample may be carry-over from other donors' samples. Sequenced: naive CD8+ T cells from PBMCs. V and J are TRBV21-1 and TRBJ1-4. TRBV21-1 is deemed a pseudogene. The CDR3 nucleotides read TGTGCCAGCAGGACGGTCGGGGCTGAAAAACTGTTTTTT. Translation: CASRTVGAEKLFF.